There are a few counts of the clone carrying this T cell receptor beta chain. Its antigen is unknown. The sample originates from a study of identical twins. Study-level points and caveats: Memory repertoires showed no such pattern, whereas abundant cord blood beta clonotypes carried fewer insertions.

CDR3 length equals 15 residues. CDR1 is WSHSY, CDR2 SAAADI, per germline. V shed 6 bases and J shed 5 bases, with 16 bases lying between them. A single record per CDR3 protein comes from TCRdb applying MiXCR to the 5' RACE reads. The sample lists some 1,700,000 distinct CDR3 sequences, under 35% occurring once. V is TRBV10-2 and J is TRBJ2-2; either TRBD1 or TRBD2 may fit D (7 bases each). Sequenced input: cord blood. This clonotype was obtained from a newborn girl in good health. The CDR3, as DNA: TGCGCCAGCAGAGTTAACCAGGGGGGGACCGGGGAGCTGTTTTTT. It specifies CASRVNQGGTGELFF.